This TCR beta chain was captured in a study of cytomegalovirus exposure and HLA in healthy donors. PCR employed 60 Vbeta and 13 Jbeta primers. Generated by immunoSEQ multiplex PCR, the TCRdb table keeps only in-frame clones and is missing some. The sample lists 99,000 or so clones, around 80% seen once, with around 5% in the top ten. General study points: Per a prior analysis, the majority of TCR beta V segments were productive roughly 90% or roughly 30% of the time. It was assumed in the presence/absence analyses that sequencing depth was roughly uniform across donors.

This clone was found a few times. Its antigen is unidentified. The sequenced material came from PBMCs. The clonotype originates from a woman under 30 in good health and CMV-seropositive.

CDR3 sequence (DNA): TGTGCCAGCAGCTTAAAGGACTTCTACGGGGAGCTGTTTTTT. Translating it yields CASSLKDFYGELFF. The gene calls are TRBV13 and TRBJ2-2, with D perhaps TRBD2 (5 bases). V lost 2 bases, J lost 7 bases, and 11 bases lay in between. Germline V gene sequence: CDR1 PRHDT, CDR2 FYEKMQ (reference sequence). This CDR3 is built from 14 residues.